The T cell receptor beta chain described here comes from a study of cytomegalovirus exposure and HLA in healthy donors. General study results and limits: CMV antigen specificity was confirmed in vitro for three CMV-associated chains. Prediction of most subjects' HLA-A and HLA-B alleles by TCR beta sequences was reportedly accurate.

60 Vbeta and 13 Jbeta primers were used in PCR. Sequencing used immunoSEQ multiplex PCR; TCRdb keeps in-frame clones, though not all of them. The sample holds some 150,000 clones, around nine tenths seen once. A remark on this clone: Its antigen is not known.

The CDR3 extends over 15 amino acids. The germline V gene encodes CDR1 MNHEY and CDR2 SMNVEV (reference sequence). Deletions cut 3 bases from V and 6 bases from J, with 18 bases between. The chain carries TRBV27 and TRBJ2-7, with a tentative D call TRBD2 (6 bases). The receptor was derived from a woman in her twenties or thirties in good health and CMV-seronegative. Sample: PBMCs. CDR3 nucleotides: TGTGCCAGCAGTTTGGGAGGAGCCCCCCCCCTCGAGCAGTACTTC. It encodes CASSLGGAPPLEQYF.